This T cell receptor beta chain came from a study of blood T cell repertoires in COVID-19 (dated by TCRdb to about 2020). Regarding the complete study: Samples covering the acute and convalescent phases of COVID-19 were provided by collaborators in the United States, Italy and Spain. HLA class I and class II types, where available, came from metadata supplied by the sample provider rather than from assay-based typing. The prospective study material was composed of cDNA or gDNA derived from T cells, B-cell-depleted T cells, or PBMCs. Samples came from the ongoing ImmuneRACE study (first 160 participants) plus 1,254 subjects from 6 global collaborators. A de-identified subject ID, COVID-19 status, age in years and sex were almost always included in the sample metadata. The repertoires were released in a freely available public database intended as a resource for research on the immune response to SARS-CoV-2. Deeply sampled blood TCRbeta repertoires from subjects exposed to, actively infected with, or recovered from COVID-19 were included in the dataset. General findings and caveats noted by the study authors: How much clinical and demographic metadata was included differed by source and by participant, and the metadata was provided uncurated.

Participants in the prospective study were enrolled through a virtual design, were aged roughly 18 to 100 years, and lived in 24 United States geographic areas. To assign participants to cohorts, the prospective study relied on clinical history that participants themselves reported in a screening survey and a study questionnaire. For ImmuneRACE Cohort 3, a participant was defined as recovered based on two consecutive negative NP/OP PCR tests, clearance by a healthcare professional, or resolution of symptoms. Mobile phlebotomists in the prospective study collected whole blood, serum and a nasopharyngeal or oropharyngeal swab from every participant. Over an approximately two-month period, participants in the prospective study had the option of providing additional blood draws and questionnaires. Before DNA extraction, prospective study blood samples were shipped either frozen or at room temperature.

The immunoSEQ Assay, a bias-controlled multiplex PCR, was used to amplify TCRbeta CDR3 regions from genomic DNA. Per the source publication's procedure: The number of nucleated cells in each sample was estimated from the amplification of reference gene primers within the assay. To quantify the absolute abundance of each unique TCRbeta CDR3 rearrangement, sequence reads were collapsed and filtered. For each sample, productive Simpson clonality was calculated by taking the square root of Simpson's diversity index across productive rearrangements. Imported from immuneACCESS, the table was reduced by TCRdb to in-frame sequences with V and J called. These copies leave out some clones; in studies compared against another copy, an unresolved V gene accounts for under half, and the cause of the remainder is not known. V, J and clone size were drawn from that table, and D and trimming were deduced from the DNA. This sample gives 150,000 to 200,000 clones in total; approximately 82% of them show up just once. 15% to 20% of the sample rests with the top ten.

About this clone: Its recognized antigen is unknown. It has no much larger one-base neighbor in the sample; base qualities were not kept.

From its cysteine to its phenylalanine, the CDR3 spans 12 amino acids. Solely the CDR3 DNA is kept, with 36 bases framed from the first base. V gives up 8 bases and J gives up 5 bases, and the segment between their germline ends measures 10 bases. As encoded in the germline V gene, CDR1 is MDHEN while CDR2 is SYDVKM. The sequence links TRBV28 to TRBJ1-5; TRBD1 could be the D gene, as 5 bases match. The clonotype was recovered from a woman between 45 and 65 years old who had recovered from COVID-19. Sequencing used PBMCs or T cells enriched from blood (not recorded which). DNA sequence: TGTGCCAGCTCCGGGGGGGATCAGCCCCAGCATTTT. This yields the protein CASSGGDQPQHF.